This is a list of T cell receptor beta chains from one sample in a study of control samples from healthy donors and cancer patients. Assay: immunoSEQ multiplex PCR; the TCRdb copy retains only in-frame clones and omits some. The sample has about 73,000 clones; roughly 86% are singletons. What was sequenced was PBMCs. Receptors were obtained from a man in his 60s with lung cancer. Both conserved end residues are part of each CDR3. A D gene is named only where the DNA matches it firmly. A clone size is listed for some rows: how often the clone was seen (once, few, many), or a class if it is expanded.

cdr3_aa: CASRRQPTNYGYTF
cdr3_nt: TGTGCCAGCAGGAGACAGCCGACTAACTATGGCTACACCTTC
clone_size: NA
v_call: TRBV2
j_call: TRBJ1-2
d_call: NA

cdr3_aa: CASSAAGGLNQPQHF
cdr3_nt: TGTGCCAGCTCCGCGGCGGGAGGCCTCAATCAGCCCCAGCATTTT
clone_size: NA
v_call: TRBV18
j_call: TRBJ1-5
d_call: NA

cdr3_aa: CASSVAPLSNQPQHF
cdr3_nt: TGTGCCAGCAGCGTAGCCCCCCTTAGCAATCAGCCCCAGCATTTT
clone_size: NA
v_call: TRBV9
j_call: TRBJ1-5
d_call: NA

cdr3_aa: CASSLGYRHLNTEAFF
cdr3_nt: TGCGCCAGCAGCCTGGGCTATAGACACCTGAACACTGAAGCTTTCTTT
clone_size: once
v_call: TRBV5-1
j_call: TRBJ1-1
d_call: NA

cdr3_aa: CASSLYSGTAGGYTF
cdr3_nt: TGTGCCAGCAGTCTATACAGCGGGACAGCCGGGGGCTACACCTTC
clone_size: NA
v_call: TRBV27
j_call: TRBJ1-2
d_call: TRBD1

cdr3_aa: CASSRGQGGEQYF
cdr3_nt: TGTGCCAGCAGTCGGGGACAGGGGGGCGAGCAGTACTTC
clone_size: NA
v_call: TRBV27
j_call: TRBJ2-7
d_call: TRBD1

cdr3_aa: CASTTTGINEKLFF
cdr3_nt: TGTGCCAGTACCACGACAGGGATTAATGAAAAACTGTTTTTT
clone_size: NA
v_call: TRBV19
j_call: TRBJ1-4
d_call: TRBD1

cdr3_aa: CASRLKETQYF
cdr3_nt: TGCGCCAGCAGACTCAAAGAGACCCAGTACTTC
clone_size: NA
v_call: TRBV5-1
j_call: TRBJ2-5
d_call: NA

cdr3_aa: CASSFVEVSLGVLSFSPLHF
cdr3_nt: TGTGCCAGCAGTTTTGTTGAAGTTTCTTTAGGGGTCCTCTCTTTTTCACCCCTCCACTTT
clone_size: few
v_call: TRBV27
j_call: TRBJ1-6
d_call: NA

cdr3_aa: CMSRSSYNEQFF
cdr3_nt: TGCATGAGCAGGAGCTCCTACAATGAGCAGTTCTTC
clone_size: NA
v_call: TRBV29-1
j_call: TRBJ2-1
d_call: NA

cdr3_aa: CAISLPGGNEQFF
cdr3_nt: TGTGCCATCAGTTTACCAGGGGGAAATGAGCAGTTCTTC
clone_size: NA
v_call: TRBV10-3
j_call: TRBJ2-1
d_call: TRBD1

cdr3_aa: CASSAGTGSNQPQHF
cdr3_nt: TGTGCCAGCTCGGCCGGGACAGGTAGCAATCAGCCCCAGCATTTT
clone_size: NA
v_call: TRBV18
j_call: TRBJ1-5
d_call: TRBD1

cdr3_aa: CASAPQGMNTEAFF
cdr3_nt: TGTGCCAGCGCCCCCCAGGGGATGAACACTGAAGCTTTCTTT
clone_size: NA
v_call: TRBV6-1
j_call: TRBJ1-1
d_call: NA

cdr3_aa: CASSLRLAGNEQFF
cdr3_nt: TGTGCCAGCAGCTTGCGACTAGCAGGGAATGAGCAGTTCTTC
clone_size: NA
v_call: TRBV5-6
j_call: TRBJ2-1
d_call: TRBD2

cdr3_aa: CASSPGLTGETQYF
cdr3_nt: TGTGCCAGCAGCCCGGGACTGACAGGGGAGACCCAGTACTTC
clone_size: once
v_call: TRBV7-2
j_call: TRBJ2-5
d_call: NA

cdr3_aa: CASSLVTGVNTGELFF
cdr3_nt: TGCGCCAGCAGCTTGGTGACGGGGGTGAACACCGGGGAGCTGTTTTTT
clone_size: NA
v_call: TRBV5-1
j_call: TRBJ2-2
d_call: NA

cdr3_aa: CASSPWTKPSADTQYF
cdr3_nt: TGTGCCAGCAGCCCCTGGACGAAACCGAGTGCAGATACGCAGTATTTT
clone_size: once
v_call: TRBV7-9
j_call: TRBJ2-3
d_call: NA

cdr3_aa: CASNPGGTNYGYTF
cdr3_nt: TGTGCCAGCAACCCCGGGGGCACTAACTATGGCTACACCTTC
clone_size: NA
v_call: TRBV6-2/TRBV6-3
j_call: TRBJ1-2
d_call: NA

cdr3_aa: CASSLAGFGYEQYF
cdr3_nt: TGTGCCAGCAGCTTAGCTGGGTTCGGCTACGAGCAGTACTTC
clone_size: NA
v_call: TRBV11-2
j_call: TRBJ2-7
d_call: NA

cdr3_aa: CASSESFSTDTQYF
cdr3_nt: TGCGCCAGCAGTGAAAGTTTTAGCACAGATACGCAGTATTTT
clone_size: NA
v_call: TRBV10-2
j_call: TRBJ2-3
d_call: NA

cdr3_aa: CASSLKQGTEAFF
cdr3_nt: TGTGCCAGCAGCTTAAAACAGGGAACTGAAGCTTTCTTT
clone_size: NA
v_call: TRBV7-7
j_call: TRBJ1-1
d_call: NA